These 22 T cell receptor beta chains originate from one sample sequenced in a study of blood T cell repertoires in COVID-19. Measured with immunoSEQ multiplex PCR; TCRdb has only the in-frame clones, and not every one. The table includes 150,000 or so clones, around 90% detected once. The sequenced material came from peripheral blood. These receptors came from a woman in her sixties or seventies with acute or convalescent COVID-19.

This clone was counted a single time. The V and J genes are TRBV9 and TRBJ1-1, with TRBD1 matching 12 bases. The CDR3 covers 16 residues. After removal of 4 bases from V and 4 bases from J, the junction contained 8 bases not matched to a gene. Germline V gene data show CDR1 as SGDLS and CDR2 as YYNGEE. This CDR3 is CASSPGTGGVSTEAFF. The CDR3 coding sequence is TGTGCCAGCAGCCCCGGGACAGGGGGCGTGAGCACTGAAGCTTTCTTT. The entire variable domain, with the rest obtained from reference TRBV9 and TRBJ1-1, is as follows: DSGVTQTPKHLITATGQRVTLRCSPRSGDLSVYWYQQSLDQGLQFLIQYYNGEERAKGNILERFSAQQFPDLHSELNLSSLELGDSALYFCASSPGTGGVSTEAFFGQGTRLTVV.

The chain joins TRBV6-4 to TRBJ1-2; no clear D gene. Germline-derived CDR1 and CDR2 are MRHNA and SNTAGT. The CDR3 has 13 amino acids. V lost 2 bases and J 6 bases, leaving 10 bases between the germline ends. The chain's CDR3 is CASSDGETHGYTF. In DNA, the CDR3 is TGTGCCAGCAGTGACGGGGAGACCCATGGCTACACCTTC.

On this clone: Relative to the germline gene, one junction end is altered; a read error may explain this. The rearrangement links TRBV7-2 to TRBJ1-5; a weak D match, TRBD1 (5 bases). The CDR3 totals 13 residues. Per germline, CDR1 SGHTA and CDR2 FQGNSA. CDR3 coding DNA: TGTGCCAGCAGCGTCCAGGGCAACCAGCCCCAGCATTTT. Its protein product is CASSVQGNQPQHF. Using reference TRBV7-2 and TRBJ1-5 for the parts outside the CDR3, the full variable domain is GAGVSQSPSNKVTEKGKDVELRCDPISGHTALYWYRQSLGQGLEFLIYFQGNSAPDKSGLPSDRFSAERTGGSVSTLTIQRTQQEDSAVYLCASSVQGNQPQHFGDGTRLSIL.

This clone has only a few counts. The chain recombines TRBV4-3 with TRBJ1-4, with D possibly being TRBD1 (5 bases). The CDR3 sequence is 15 residues long. Trimming removed 0 bases at V and 7 bases at J, with 12 bases between. CDR1 is LGHNA, CDR2 YSLEER, per germline. The CDR3 spells CASSQDQGVGEKLFF. CDR3 nucleotide sequence: TGCGCCAGCAGCCAAGATCAAGGGGTTGGTGAAAAACTGTTTTTT.

The genes are TRBV21-1 and TRBJ1-4; the table calls TRBD1, which could not be checked here. TRBV21-1 is annotated as a pseudogene. The CDR3 covers 16 residues. The DNA for the CDR3 is TGTGCCAGCAGCAAAGCGCTGGGGGCAAATAATGAAAAACTGTTTTTT. This encodes CASSKALGANNEKLFF.

The J gene is TRBJ1-2, the V gene TRBV28; D call uncertain. Trimming stripped 9 bases from V and 0 bases from J, with 11 bases between. CDR3 length: 13 residues. Germline CDR1 reads MDHEN; CDR2 reads SYDVKM. CDR3 in amino acids: CASLAGANYGYTF. The CDR3 DNA is TGTGCCAGTCTTGCCGGAGCTAACTATGGCTACACCTTC.

The chain uses TRBV6-1 and TRBJ2-5; the match to TRBD2 covers 7 bases. With 0 bases clipped from V and 4 bases from J, the junction kept 8 bases outside the gene matches. This CDR3 comprises 16 residues. Germline loops: CDR1 MNHNS, CDR2 SASEGT. The CDR3 loop reads CASSEAGGRVGETQYF. CDR3 nucleotide sequence: TGTGCCAGCAGTGAAGCGGGAGGGAGGGTAGGAGAGACCCAGTACTTC.

V gene TRBV5-1 combines with J gene TRBJ2-1; 7 nucleotides agree with TRBD1. J lost 3 bases, V lost 5 bases, and 11 bases had no gene match. The V gene's germline CDR1 is SGHRS and CDR2 YFSETQ. CDR3 length: 16 amino acids. The CDR3 coding sequence is TGCGCCAGCAGTCCTAATACGGGACAGTTCTACAATGAGCAGTTCTTC. This gives the protein CASSPNTGQFYNEQFF.

This clone was picked up a small number of times. The chain couples TRBV4-2 to TRBJ2-7, with 10 bases lining up with TRBD2. Germline loops: CDR1 LGHNA, CDR2 YNFKEQ. The CDR3 covers 16 residues. V was clipped by 3 bases and J by 1 base; unmatched bases: 6. In DNA form, the CDR3 reads TGTGCCAGCAGCCAGGAAGCGGGGGGGTTGTCCTACGAGCAGTACTTC. It yields the protein CASSQEAGGLSYEQYF.

The rearrangement uses TRBV11-3 and TRBJ2-3; possible D gene TRBD2, 6 bases. Trimming left V 5 bases short and J 8 bases short, with 14 bases between. CDR1 is SGHNT and CDR2 is YENEEA in the germline V gene. There are 13 residues in the CDR3. The CDR3 DNA follows: TGTGCCAGCAGCCCACGCCGGAGGGGTACGCAGTATTTT. Translating gives CASSPRRRGTQYF.

This clone was seen just once. This chain joins TRBV14 and TRBJ2-3, with 7 bases fitting TRBD2. J was trimmed by 2 bases and V by 3 bases; bases with no gene match: 5. CDR3 length: 15 amino acids. Per the germline V gene, CDR1 is SGHDN and CDR2 is FVKESK. CDR3 nucleotide sequence: TGTGCCAGCAGCCACGCGGGGGTAATCACAGATACGCAGTATTTT. As protein: CASSHAGVITDTQYF.

V usage is TRBV4-3 and J usage is TRBJ2-2, with TRBD2 matching over 7 bases. With V trimmed by 0 bases and J by 6 bases, 10 bases remained unmatched. The CDR3 is 17 residues long. Germline V CDR1 and CDR2: LGHNA, YSLEER. CDR3 coding DNA: TGCGCCAGCAGCCAAGATCCAGCCCGGGGGAGGGCCGGGGAGCTGTTTTTT. It is translated as CASSQDPARGRAGELFF.

This clone has a single count. V and J are TRBV3-1 (or the pseudogene TRBV3-2) and TRBJ1-1, with 7 bases lining up with TRBD1. V lost 4 bases to trimming and J lost 6 bases; unmatched junction nucleotides: 8. Germline V lookup: CDR1 LGHDT, CDR2 YNNKEL (reference sequence). The CDR3 has 14 amino acids. For the CDR3, the DNA is TGTGCCAGCAGCCTAACAGGGGCCCAACCTGAAGCTTTCTTT. This translates into CASSLTGAQPEAFF.

J is TRBJ1-1 and V is TRBV7-9; unclear D gene. The CDR3 spans 14 residues. CDR1 SEHNR and CDR2 FQNEAQ come from the germline V gene (reference sequence). The V end lost 5 bases, the J end lost 4 bases, and 14 bases lay between the germline ends. CDR3 DNA sequence: TGTGCCAGCAGCGAGGTTGGAGGCCTCACTGAAGCTTTCTTT. Its translation is CASSEVGGLTEAFF.

The rearrangement joins TRBV9 to TRBJ1-3; no clear D gene. The CDR3 runs to 14 residues. V lost 4 bases and J 4 bases, leaving 12 bases between the germline ends. Germline V CDR1 and CDR2: SGDLS, YYNGEE. CDR3 amino acids: CASSPTGGGNTIYF. CDR3 nucleotides: TGTGCCAGCAGCCCAACGGGAGGAGGAAACACCATATATTTT. Full variable domain (missing parts from reference TRBV9 and TRBJ1-3): DSGVTQTPKHLITATGQRVTLRCSPRSGDLSVYWYQQSLDQGLQFLIQYYNGEERAKGNILERFSAQQFPDLHSELNLSSLELGDSALYFCASSPTGGGNTIYFGEGSWLTVV.

The chain joins TRBV19 to TRBJ1-1, with a tentative D call TRBD1 (6 bases). The CDR3 is made up of 16 amino acids. Deletions cut 2 bases from V and 4 bases from J, with 17 bases between. CDR1 LNHDA and CDR2 SQIVND come from the germline V gene (reference sequence). The CDR3 region is CASSITGWTVGTEAFF. CDR3 nucleotides: TGTGCCAGTAGTATAACAGGGTGGACCGTAGGCACTGAAGCTTTCTTT.

The chain links TRBV4-3 to TRBJ2-7; 7 bases map to TRBD2. The CDR3 consists of 16 residues. Germline CDR1 and CDR2: LGHNA and YSLEER. V gave up 2 bases and J gave up 0 bases; unmatched junction bases: 7. The CDR3 nucleotides read TGCGCCAGCAGCCAATTTTGGGACTACCGCTCCTACGAGCAGTACTTC. It encodes CASSQFWDYRSYEQYF.

This chain uses TRBV9 with TRBJ1-1; no clear D. This CDR3 comprises 14 residues. V lost 0 bases and J lost 4, with 10 bases in between. The V gene's germline CDR1 is SGDLS and CDR2 YYNGEE. Here the CDR3 reads CASSVGGRGTEAFF. CDR3 sequence (DNA): TGTGCCAGCAGCGTAGGCGGCCGGGGCACTGAAGCTTTCTTT.

This chain links TRBV4-2 with TRBJ2-7, with D perhaps matching TRBD2 (5 bases). Germline CDR1 reads LGHNA; CDR2 reads YNFKEQ. This CDR3 spans 15 amino acids. V was trimmed by 2 bases and J by 1 base, leaving 12 bases between them. The CDR3 DNA reads TGTGCCAGCAGCCAACCTCGGACGGGATCCTACGAGCAGTACTTC. Translation: CASSQPRTGSYEQYF.

The chain combines TRBV7-2 with TRBJ1-1; D ambiguous. The CDR3 is 14 amino acids. Between the trimmed V and J ends, which lost 5 bases and 3 bases, there was a span of 13 bases. From germline, CDR1 is SGHTA and CDR2 FQGNSA. The CDR3 nucleotides read TGTGCCAGCAGCCTCACGCGGAGGGACACTGAAGCTTTCTTT. Amino acids: CASSLTRRDTEAFF.

The rearrangement uses TRBV7-2 and TRBJ2-1; the match to TRBD1 covers 8 bases. The CDR3 runs to 15 residues. V trimming: 1 base; J trimming: 3 bases; junction bases outside the gene matches: 2. CDR1 and CDR2 (germline): SGHTA, FQGNSA. CDR3: CASSLDGQGYNEQFF. The CDR3 DNA reads as TGTGCCAGCAGCTTAGATGGACAGGGCTACAATGAGCAGTTCTTC.

This chain uses TRBV4-2 with TRBJ1-1; TRBD1 might be the D (6 bases). Germline CDR1 LGHNA, CDR2 YNFKEQ. CDR3 length equals 16 residues. The V gene lost 4 bases and the J gene lost 8 bases, with 23 bases spanning the gap. CDR3 nucleotide sequence: TGTGCCAGCAGCCCCGGCCTACAGGGAAACTCGGAGGAAGCTTTCTTT. Translated, it gives CASSPGLQGNSEEAFF.